A selection of T cell receptor beta chains follows, all from one sample in a study of blood T cell repertoires in COVID-19. Assay used: immunoSEQ multiplex PCR; TCRdb lists only in-frame clones, some missing. The data show tens of thousands of clones, with just under 85% seen just once and 5.3% held by the top ten. The sequenced material came from peripheral blood. These receptors all come from a man in his 70s with acute or convalescent COVID-19. Each CDR3 is given without its conserved first and last residue.

V	J	CDR3
TRBV2	TRBJ2-7	ASSEGWDNSYEQY
TRBV7-2	TRBJ2-7	ASSLQDSYHSYEQY
TRBV5-1	TRBJ2-7	ASSLTQGAYSYEQY
TRBV19	TRBJ2-1	ATRQGQYNEQF
TRBV7-9	TRBJ1-2	ASSTRDRGPQDGYT
TRBV19	TRBJ1-2	ASSIGPTGYGYT
TRBV10-2	TRBJ2-2	ASRPTGGTGELF
TRBV9	TRBJ2-5	ASSLASGGAWETQY
TRBV2	TRBJ2-7	ASSEPGILDEQY
TRBV6-2/TRBV6-3	TRBJ2-2	ASSYPTRATGELF
TRBV19	TRBJ2-1	ASSRTSGGGRF
TRBV7-9	TRBJ2-7	ASSLEGGHEQY
TRBV5-1	TRBJ2-4	ASSLEPQVYIQY
TRBV14	TRBJ2-7	ASSQWAYHPSLYEQY
TRBV5-1	TRBJ2-3	ASSALGTGVTDTQY
TRBV5-1	TRBJ1-1	ASSLWGPTGANTEAF
TRBV5-1	TRBJ2-2	ASSPRGQEGRNTGELF
TRBV2	TRBJ1-5	ASSERTGRQPQH
TRBV18	TRBJ2-1	ASSLGTASYNEQF
TRBV5-1	TRBJ2-5	ASSLTAPQETQY
TRBV12-5	TRBJ1-5	ASGLEANQPQH
TRBV9	TRBJ1-2	ASSRDNYGYT
TRBV6-5	TRBJ2-3	ASRTGGTDTQY
TRBV4-1	TRBJ2-3	ASSQDRRDTQY
TRBV7-2	TRBJ2-3	ASSLLSTDTQY
TRBV10-1	TRBJ1-1	ASSESGGNTEAF
TRBV4-1	TRBJ2-2	ASSQQQGANTGELF
TRBV10-3	TRBJ2-7	AISESMAAYEQY
TRBV4-1	TRBJ1-2	ASSQEGQGYGYT
TRBV5-1	TRBJ2-3	ASSPQGAGTDTQY
TRBV5-8	TRBJ1-5	ASSWTGHNQPQH